This T cell receptor beta chain was sequenced for a study of cytomegalovirus exposure and HLA in healthy donors. The repertoire was sequenced with immunoSEQ multiplex PCR; TCRdb's copy has only in-frame clones and lacks some. The sample has about 160,000 clones, approximately 81% seen once; the top ten hold approximately 10%. Germline-derived CDR1 and CDR2 are SGHRS and YFSETQ. Trimming at V came to 3 bases and at J to 3 bases, leaving 5 bases not matched to a gene. The CDR3 length is 15 residues. General study results and limits: Most TCR sequences proved rare, with some public TCRs found in many donors. The classifier was said to identify cytomegalovirus status with high specificity and sensitivity. Investigators reported some 150 TCR beta chains as tied to cytomegalovirus. A few CMV-associated chains were confirmed in vitro to be specific for CMV antigens.

Regarding this clone: Its antigen is undetermined.

The TCR comes from a man younger than 45 in good health and CMV-seropositive. Sequences were obtained from PBMCs. The chain has TRBV5-1 and TRBJ2-5, with 10 bases that match TRBD1. CDR3 DNA: TGCGCCAGCAGCTGGGACAGGGGTGGGAAAGAGACCCAGTACTTC. Its translation is CASSWDRGGKETQYF.